These 20 T cell receptor beta chains originate from one sample sequenced in a study of immune evolution from preneoplasia to lung adenocarcinoma. Sequencing used immunoSEQ multiplex PCR; TCRdb keeps in-frame clones, though not all of them. The table includes just over 4,000 clones, roughly 80% detected once. The sequenced sample consisted of FFPE adjacent normal lung tissue. The source of these receptors is a donor at least 70 years old with lung adenocarcinoma.

The chain joins TRBV4-1 to TRBJ2-1; 14 bases agree with TRBD2. Per the germline V gene, CDR1 is MGHRA and CDR2 is YSYEKL. This CDR3 spans 16 amino acids. V was clipped by 4 bases and J by 9 bases; unmatched bases: 8. CDR3 nucleotide sequence: TGCGCCAGCAGCCGAATGACTAGCGGGAGGGCGAGTGAGCAGTTCTTC. This encodes CASSRMTSGRASEQFF.

This clone was seen a single time. In DNA, the CDR3 is TGTGCCAGCAGTCGGTGGCGGGGTGAGAGAAACACCATATATTTT. Encoded protein: CASSRWRGERNTIYF. The chain has TRBV28 and TRBJ1-3, with D unclear. The CDR3 loop spans 15 amino acids. Deletions cut 5 bases from V and 5 bases from J, with 16 bases between. Germline V gene data show CDR1 as MDHEN and CDR2 as SYDVKM. Full variable domain (outside the CDR3, taken from reference TRBV28 and TRBJ1-3): DVKVTQSSRYLVKRTGEKVFLECVQDMDHENMFWYRQDPGLGLRLIYFSYDVKMKEKGDIPEGYSVSREKKERFSLILESASTNQTSMYLCASSRWRGERNTIYFGEGSWLTVV.

V gene TRBV6-1 combines with J gene TRBJ2-1; 8 bases align to TRBD2. V gave up 1 base and J gave up 5 bases; unmatched junction bases: 7. CDR3 size: 16 residues. Looked up from germline, CDR1 is MNHNS and CDR2 is SASEGT. For the CDR3, the DNA is TGTGCCAGCAGTGAAGGGGCGGGAGGTGGCCACAATGAGCAGTTCTTC. This encodes CASSEGAGGGHNEQFF.

The V gene is TRBV11-1, the J gene TRBJ2-7; no reliable D call. The CDR3 spans 11 residues. The germline CDR1 and CDR2 sequences are SGHAT and FQDESV (reference sequence). The V end was cut by 3 bases, the J end by 6 bases, with 6 bases between. The chain's CDR3 is CASSFLGEQYF. The CDR3 DNA sequence: TGTGCCAGCAGCTTTTTGGGCGAGCAGTACTTC.

This rearrangement joins TRBV21-1 to TRBJ2-7. TRBV21-1 corresponds to a pseudogene. The CDR3 sequence is 10 residues long. CDR3 sequence reads: CASVGWGRYF. CDR3 DNA: TGTGCCAGCGTCGGGTGGGGACGGTACTTC.

The rearrangement uses TRBV5-1 and TRBJ2-7, with D perhaps given as TRBD1 or TRBD2 (7 bases each). This CDR3 is built from 14 residues. The ends were cut back, 6 bases at V and 5 bases at J, with 18 bases in the middle. Germline assignment: CDR1 SGHRS and CDR2 YFSETQ. The CDR3 DNA reads as TGCGCCAGCACCCCAGGGGGGGGATACAACGAGCAGTACTTC. It yields the protein CASTPGGGYNEQYF. Full variable domain (remainder filled in from reference TRBV5-1 and TRBJ2-7): KAGVTQTPRYLIKTRGQQVTLSCSPISGHRSVSWYQQTPGQGLQFLFEYFSETQRNKGNFPGRFSGRQFSNSRSEMNVSTLELGDSALYLCASTPGGGYNEQYFGPGTRLTVT.

V usage is TRBV19 and J usage is TRBJ1-2; TRBD1 might be the D (6 bases). Germline loops: CDR1 LNHDA, CDR2 SQIVND (reference sequence). CDR3 size: 13 residues. The V gene lost 0 bases and the J gene lost 8 bases, with 10 bases spanning the gap. The CDR3 DNA reads TGTGCCAGTAGTATAGATCAGGGGCGCGGCTACACCTTC. Its protein is CASSIDQGRGYTF.

The chain couples TRBV9 to TRBJ1-1, with a possible D match to TRBD1 (6 bases). CDR1 is SGDLS and CDR2 is YYNGEE in the germline V gene. There are 14 residues in the CDR3. The V end was cut by 0 bases, the J end by 5 bases, with 11 bases between. The CDR3 sequence: CASSVEVQGTEAFF. The CDR3 bases are TGTGCCAGCAGCGTAGAGGTTCAGGGGACTGAAGCTTTCTTT.

This rearrangement joins TRBV5-4 to TRBJ2-1; possible D gene TRBD2, 7 bases. CDR1 SGHNT and CDR2 YYREEE come from the germline V gene (reference sequence). This CDR3 is 18 amino acids long. V shed 1 base and J shed 1 base, with 18 bases lying between them. The DNA for the CDR3 is TGTGCCAGCAGCTTGAAAGGGGGAGGGCTAACTTCCTACAATGAGCAGTTCTTC. It translates to CASSLKGGGLTSYNEQFF.

V is TRBV27 and J is TRBJ1-1; a weak D match, TRBD1 (6 bases). V gave up 2 bases and J gave up 0 bases, with 10 bases separating them. Germline loops: CDR1 MNHEY, CDR2 SMNVEV (reference sequence). The length of the CDR3 is 15 residues. CDR3 DNA: TGTGCCAGCAGTTTACAGGGGCTAATGAACACTGAAGCTTTCTTT. Its translation: CASSLQGLMNTEAFF.

The chain couples TRBV5-4 to TRBJ2-2; 7 bases map to TRBD2. This CDR3 comprises 16 residues. The trim removed 1 base at V and 3 bases at J, leaving 6 bases unmatched. Germline lookup yields CDR1 SGHNT and CDR2 YYREEE (reference sequence). CDR3 sequence: CASSLYAGADTGELFF. In nucleotides, the CDR3 is TGTGCCAGCAGCTTGTATGCGGGAGCGGACACCGGGGAGCTGTTTTTT.

The gene calls are TRBV7-2 and TRBJ2-5; D unclear. The germline V gene has CDR1 SGHTA and CDR2 FQGNSA. CDR3 length: 11 amino acids. Trimming removed 4 bases at V and 8 bases at J, with 8 bases between. The CDR3 sequence is CASSSRVTQYF. DNA for the CDR3: TGTGCCAGCAGCTCTCGGGTAACCCAGTACTTC.

The chain uses TRBV28 and TRBJ2-5; D gene ambiguous. The V gene lost 4 bases and the J gene lost 1 base, with 10 bases spanning the gap. CDR1 and CDR2 (germline): MDHEN, SYDVKM. The CDR3 totals 14 residues. DNA of the CDR3: TGTGCCAGCAGTTCCGACTGGCCCCAAGAGACCCAGTACTTC. It translates to CASSSDWPQETQYF.

The rearrangement links TRBV14 to TRBJ2-1; D perhaps matches TRBD1 (5 bases). Germline V lookup: CDR1 SGHDN, CDR2 FVKESK. Trimming stripped 3 bases from V and 5 bases from J, with 14 bases between. There are 15 residues in the CDR3. CDR3 residues: CASSQGKGRNNEQFF. The CDR3 nucleotides are TGTGCCAGCAGCCAGGGGAAGGGGCGAAACAATGAGCAGTTCTTC.

The chain uses TRBV9 and TRBJ2-3; D is perhaps TRBD1 (5 bases). The length of the CDR3 is 13 residues. With 0 bases removed from V and 5 bases from J, the gap between germline ends came to 7 bases. Germline V CDR1 and CDR2: SGDLS, YYNGEE. The CDR3 nucleotides read TGTGCCAGCAGCGTAGAGGGGTTAGATACGCAGTATTTT. Translation gives CASSVEGLDTQYF.

This clone was seen a handful of times. This chain uses TRBV18 with TRBJ1-1; D may be TRBD1 (5 bases). The CDR3 covers 12 residues. Germline V CDR1 and CDR2: KGHSH, LQKENI. V was shortened by 4 bases and J by 5 bases, with 8 bases between the two germline ends. Here the CDR3 reads CASSQGRTEAFF. The CDR3 bases are TGTGCCAGCTCACAGGGGAGAACTGAAGCTTTCTTT.

The J gene is TRBJ1-1, the V gene TRBV19, with D uncertain. The CDR3 runs 12 residues. V gave up 3 bases and J gave up 8 bases, with 10 bases separating them. Germline V gene lookup returns CDR1 LNHDA and CDR2 SQIVND (reference sequence). CDR3 loop: CASSISPREAFF. CDR3 DNA sequence: TGTGCCAGTAGTATTTCCCCGCGAGAAGCTTTCTTT.

The chain carries TRBV5-6 and TRBJ1-1; D ambiguous. Germline V gene sequence: CDR1 SGHDT, CDR2 YYEEEE. CDR3 length equals 14 residues. V was trimmed by 0 bases and J by 5 bases, leaving 11 bases between them. The CDR3 DNA is TGTGCCAGCAGCTTGGTGAGCGCTGAGACTGAAGCTTTCTTT. Amino acids: CASSLVSAETEAFF.

The J gene is TRBJ1-1, the V gene TRBV27, with D unresolved. Per germline, CDR1 MNHEY and CDR2 SMNVEV (reference sequence). The V end was cut by 8 bases, the J end by 1 base, with 8 bases between. The CDR3 is 12 amino acids. The CDR3 bases are TGTGCCAGCCGGACGGCGAACACTGAAGCTTTCTTT. It translates to CASRTANTEAFF.

The DNA for the CDR3 is TGTGCCAGCAGTTTACGGGGGTCCGTCCCGCCCGGGGAGCTGTTTTTT. This translates into CASSLRGSVPPGELFF. The chain joins TRBV28 to TRBJ2-2, with D perhaps TRBD2 (6 bases). V lost 2 bases to trimming and J lost 6 bases, with 16 bases between them. Germline V gene lookup returns CDR1 MDHEN and CDR2 SYDVKM. The CDR3 loop spans 16 amino acids.